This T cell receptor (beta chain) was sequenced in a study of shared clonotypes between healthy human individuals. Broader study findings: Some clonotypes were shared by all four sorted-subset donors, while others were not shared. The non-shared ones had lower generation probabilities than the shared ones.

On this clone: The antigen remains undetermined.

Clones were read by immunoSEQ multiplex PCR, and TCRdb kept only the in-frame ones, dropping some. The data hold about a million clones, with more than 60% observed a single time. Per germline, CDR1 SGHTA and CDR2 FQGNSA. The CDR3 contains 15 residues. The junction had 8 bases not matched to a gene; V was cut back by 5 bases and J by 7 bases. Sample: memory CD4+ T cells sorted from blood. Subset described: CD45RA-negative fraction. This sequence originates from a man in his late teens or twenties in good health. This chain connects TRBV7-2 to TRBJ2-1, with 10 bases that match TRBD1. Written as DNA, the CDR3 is TGTGCCAGCAGCCCGGGACAGGGGTCGTGGAATGAGCAGTTCTTC. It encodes CASSPGQGSWNEQFF.